These 2 T cell receptor beta chains originate from one sample sequenced in a study of cytomegalovirus exposure and HLA in healthy donors. PCR used 60 Vbeta primers and 13 Jbeta primers. Assay: immunoSEQ multiplex PCR; the TCRdb copy retains only in-frame clones and omits some. The table includes about 180,000 clones, roughly 85% detected once. Material for sequencing was PBMCs. These receptors were obtained from a middle-aged woman in good health and CMV-seronegative.

The genes are TRBV5-5 and TRBJ1-3; TRBD1 might be the D (5 bases). CDR3 length: 15 amino acids. Germline CDR1 SGHKS, CDR2 YYEKEE (reference sequence). Trimming cost V 4 bases and J 3 bases, with 14 bases left between them. CDR3 nucleotides: TGTGCCAGCAGCCGAAGCCCCAGGGATGGAAACACCATATATTTT. Translating gives CASSRSPRDGNTIYF.

The CDR3 DNA follows: TGTGCCACCAGCAGCACCCAGGGGGTTATAGCCAAAAACATTCAGTACTTC. This translates into CATSSTQGVIAKNIQYF. This rearrangement joins TRBV15 to TRBJ2-4, with 7 bases identical to TRBD1. This CDR3 contains 17 residues. The germline V gene encodes CDR1 LNHNV and CDR2 YYDKDF (reference sequence). J was trimmed by 0 bases and V by 3 bases; bases with no gene match: 8. Together with reference TRBV15 and TRBJ2-4, the CDR3 gives the full variable domain: DAMVIQNPRYQVTQFGKPVTLSCSQTLNHNVMYWYQQKSSQAPKLLFHYYDKDFNNEADTPDNFQSRRPNTSFCFLDIRSPGLGDTAMYLCATSSTQGVIAKNIQYFGAGTRLSVL.